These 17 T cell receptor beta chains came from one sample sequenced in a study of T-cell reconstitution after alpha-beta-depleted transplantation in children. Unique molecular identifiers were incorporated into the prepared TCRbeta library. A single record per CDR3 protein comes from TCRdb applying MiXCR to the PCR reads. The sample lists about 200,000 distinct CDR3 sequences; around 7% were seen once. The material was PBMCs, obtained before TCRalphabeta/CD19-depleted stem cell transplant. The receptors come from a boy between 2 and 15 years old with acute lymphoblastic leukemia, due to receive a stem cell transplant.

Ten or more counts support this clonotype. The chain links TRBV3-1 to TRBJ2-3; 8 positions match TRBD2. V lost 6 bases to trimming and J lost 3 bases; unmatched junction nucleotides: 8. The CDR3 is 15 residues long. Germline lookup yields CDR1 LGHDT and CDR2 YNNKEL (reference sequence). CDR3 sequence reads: CASSPGGGRTDTQYF. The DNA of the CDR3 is TGTGCCAGCAGTCCCGGGGGGGGACGGACAGATACGCAGTATTTT.

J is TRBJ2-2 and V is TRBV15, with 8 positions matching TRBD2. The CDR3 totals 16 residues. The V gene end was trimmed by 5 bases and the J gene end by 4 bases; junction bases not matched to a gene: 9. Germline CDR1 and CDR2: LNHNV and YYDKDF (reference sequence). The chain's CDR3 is CATSVIPGGGTGELFF. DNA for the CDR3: TGTGCCACCAGCGTAATACCCGGGGGGGGCACCGGGGAGCTGTTTTTT. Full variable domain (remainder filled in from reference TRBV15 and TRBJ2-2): DAMVIQNPRYQVTQFGKPVTLSCSQTLNHNVMYWYQQKSSQAPKLLFHYYDKDFNNEADTPDNFQSRRPNTSFCFLDIRSPGLGDTAMYLCATSVIPGGGTGELFFGEGSRLTVL.

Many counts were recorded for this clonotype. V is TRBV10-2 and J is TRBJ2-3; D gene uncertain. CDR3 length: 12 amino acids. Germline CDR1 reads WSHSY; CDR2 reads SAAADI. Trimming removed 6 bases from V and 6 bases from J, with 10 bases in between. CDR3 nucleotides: TGCGCCAGCAGCCTAATAGTTGATACGCAGTATTTT. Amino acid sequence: CASSLIVDTQYF.

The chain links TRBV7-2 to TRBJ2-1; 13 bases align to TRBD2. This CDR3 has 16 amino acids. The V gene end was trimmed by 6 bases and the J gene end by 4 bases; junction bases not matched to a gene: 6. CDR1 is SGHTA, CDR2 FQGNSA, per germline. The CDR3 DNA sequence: TGTGCCAGCAGTCGGACTAGCGGGAGTGGATACAATGAGCAGTTCTTC. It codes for CASSRTSGSGYNEQFF.

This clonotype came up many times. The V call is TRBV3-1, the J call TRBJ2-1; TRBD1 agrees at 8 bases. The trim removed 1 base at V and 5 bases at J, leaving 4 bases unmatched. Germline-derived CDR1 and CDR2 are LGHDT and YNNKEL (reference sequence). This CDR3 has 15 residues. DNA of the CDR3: TGTGCCAGCAGCCAAGGTGGACAGGGAAACAATGAGCAGTTCTTC. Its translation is CASSQGGQGNNEQFF.

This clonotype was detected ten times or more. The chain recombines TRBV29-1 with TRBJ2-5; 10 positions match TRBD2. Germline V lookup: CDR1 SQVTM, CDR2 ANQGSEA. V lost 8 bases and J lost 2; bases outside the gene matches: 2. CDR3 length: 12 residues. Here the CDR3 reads CSISGGQETQYF. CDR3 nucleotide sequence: TGCAGCATTAGCGGGGGGCAAGAGACCCAGTACTTC.

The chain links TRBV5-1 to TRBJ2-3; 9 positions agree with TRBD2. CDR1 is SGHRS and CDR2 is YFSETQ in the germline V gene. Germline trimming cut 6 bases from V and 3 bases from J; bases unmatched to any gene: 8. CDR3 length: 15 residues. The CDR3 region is CASKVNSGRTDTQYF. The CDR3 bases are TGCGCCAGCAAGGTCAATAGCGGGAGAACAGATACGCAGTATTTT.

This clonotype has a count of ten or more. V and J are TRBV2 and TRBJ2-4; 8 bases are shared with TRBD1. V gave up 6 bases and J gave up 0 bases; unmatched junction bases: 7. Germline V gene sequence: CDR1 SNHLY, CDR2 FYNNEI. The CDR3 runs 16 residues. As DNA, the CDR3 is TGTGCCAGCAGCATAGGACAGGGACGAGCCAAAAACATTCAGTACTTC. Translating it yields CASSIGQGRAKNIQYF.

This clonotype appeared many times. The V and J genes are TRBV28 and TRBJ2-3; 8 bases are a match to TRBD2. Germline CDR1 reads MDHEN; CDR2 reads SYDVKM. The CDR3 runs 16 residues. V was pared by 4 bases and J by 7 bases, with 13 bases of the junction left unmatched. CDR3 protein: CASSSSGGAVSNTQYF. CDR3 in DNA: TGTGCCAGCAGTTCCTCGGGGGGGGCGGTTTCTAATACGCAGTATTTT.

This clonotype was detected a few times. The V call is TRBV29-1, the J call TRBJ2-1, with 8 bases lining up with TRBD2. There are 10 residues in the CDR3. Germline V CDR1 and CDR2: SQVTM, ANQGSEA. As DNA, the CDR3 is TGCAGTGGTGTGGCGGGAGGTCTGTTCTTC. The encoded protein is CSGVAGGLFF.

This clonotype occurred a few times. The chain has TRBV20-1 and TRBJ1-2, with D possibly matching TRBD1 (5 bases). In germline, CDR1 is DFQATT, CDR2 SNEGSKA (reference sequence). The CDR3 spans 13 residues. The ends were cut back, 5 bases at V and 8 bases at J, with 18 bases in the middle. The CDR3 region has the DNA TGCAGTGCTTCCCTCCTGGGGGTAGAAGGCTACACCTTC. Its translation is CSASLLGVEGYTF.

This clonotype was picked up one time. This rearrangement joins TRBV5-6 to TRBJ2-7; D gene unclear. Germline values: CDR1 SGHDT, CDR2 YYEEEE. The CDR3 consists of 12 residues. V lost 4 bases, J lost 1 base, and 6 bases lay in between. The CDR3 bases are TGTGCCAGCAGCGGGGTGTCCTACGAGCAGTACTTC. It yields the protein CASSGVSYEQYF.

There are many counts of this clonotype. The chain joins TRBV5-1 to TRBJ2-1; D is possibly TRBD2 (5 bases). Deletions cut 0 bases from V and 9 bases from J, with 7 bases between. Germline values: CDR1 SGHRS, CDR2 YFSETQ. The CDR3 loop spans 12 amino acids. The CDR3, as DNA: TGCGCCAGCAGCTTGGCCGGGGTTGAGCAGTTCTTC. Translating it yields CASSLAGVEQFF.

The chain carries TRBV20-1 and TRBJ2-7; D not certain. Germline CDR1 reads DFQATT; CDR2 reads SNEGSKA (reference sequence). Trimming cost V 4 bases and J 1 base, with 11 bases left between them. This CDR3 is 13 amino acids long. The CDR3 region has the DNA TGCAGTGCTAACCGCGACTCTTCCTACGAGCAGTACTTC. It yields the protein CSANRDSSYEQYF.

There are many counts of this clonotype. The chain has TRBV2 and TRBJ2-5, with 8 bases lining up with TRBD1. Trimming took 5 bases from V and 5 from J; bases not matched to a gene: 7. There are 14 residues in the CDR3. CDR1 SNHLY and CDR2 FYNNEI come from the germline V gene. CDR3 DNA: TGTGCCAGCAGTTTCGGGACAGGCGGGGAGACCCAGTACTTC. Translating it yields CASSFGTGGETQYF.

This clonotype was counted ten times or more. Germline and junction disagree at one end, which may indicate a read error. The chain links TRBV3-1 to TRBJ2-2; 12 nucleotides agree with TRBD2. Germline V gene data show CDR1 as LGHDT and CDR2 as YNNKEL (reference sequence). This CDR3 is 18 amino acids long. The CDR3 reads CASSQPGTSGPNAGELFF. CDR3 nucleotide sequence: TGTGCCAGCAGCCAACCCGGGACTAGCGGGCCGAACGCCGGGGAGCTGTTTTTT. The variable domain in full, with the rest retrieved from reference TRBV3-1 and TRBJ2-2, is DTAVSQTPKYLVTQMGNDKSIKCEQNLGHDTMYWYKQDSKKFLKIMFSYNNKELIINETVPNRFSPKSPDKAHLNLHINSLELGDSAVYFCASSQPGTSGPNAGELFFGEGSRLTVL.

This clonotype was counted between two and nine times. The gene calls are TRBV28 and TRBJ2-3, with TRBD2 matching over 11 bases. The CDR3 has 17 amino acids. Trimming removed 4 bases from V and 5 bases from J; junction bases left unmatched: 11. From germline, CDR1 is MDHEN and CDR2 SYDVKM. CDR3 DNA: TGTGCCAGCAGTTCCTTACGGATAGCGGGGGGGGAAGATACGCAGTATTTT. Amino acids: CASSSLRIAGGEDTQYF.